This T cell receptor beta chain comes out of a study of cytotoxic CD8 clonotypes in ibrutinib-treated CLL. Overall study context: For this cohort, patients were about a dozen relapsed/refractory and around 16 treatment-naive, while approximately 17 were IGHV unmutated. Regarding the study as a whole: Rising at ibrutinib response, clonality subsequently fell back toward baseline at progression. Clonality at baseline surpassed age-matched healthy donors and tracked circulating CD8+ T-cell counts.

A remark on this clone: Its antigen is unidentified.

TCRdb keeps only in-frame clones here, not all; method: immunoSEQ multiplex PCR. Found here are fewer than 35,000 clones, roughly 50% of them singletons; the top ten hold about 4.9%. The CDR3 is 14 amino acids. CDR1 and CDR2 from the germline V gene are MNHNY and SVGAGI (reference sequence). V was cut by 4 bases and J by 6 bases, with 16 bases left in between. This material consisted of PBMCs, taken before ibrutinib treatment. The chain combines TRBV6-6 with TRBJ2-7; tentative D call: TRBD2 (6 bases). This TCR came from a human donor with chronic lymphocytic leukemia. In nucleotides, the CDR3 is TGTGCCAGCAGTTCAGGGACTTTCGTGGGCGAGCAGTACTTC. This codes for CASSSGTFVGEQYF.